This T cell receptor beta chain was identified during a study of Graves' ophthalmopathy and Graves' hyperthyroidism. This clonotype was picked up one time. No antigen is known for it. Relative to the germline gene, one junction end is altered; a read error may explain this. Findings and caveats of the study: Both a roughly 64% sensitivity and an approximately 72% specificity characterized the model's predictions of ophthalmopathy progression. Thyroid clonotypes that were expanded above 0.001 frequency mostly also appeared in blood.

New diagnoses, under 2 months' duration, and ages 18 to 65 characterized the hyperthyroidism patients. The study excluded patients with other autoimmune diseases, uncontrolled infections, pregnancy or lactation. The CDR3 has 12 amino acids. CDR1 is WNHNN and CDR2 is SYGVQD in the germline V gene (reference sequence). RNA transcripts served as template for amplifying TCR beta CDR3 sequences. An opening RT-PCR round employed HTBI primers and preceded a second-round multiplex PCR. From the multiplex PCR reads, TCRdb called clonotypes with MiXCR, one entry per CDR3 protein. The sample includes about 550,000 distinct CDR3 sequences, under 45% of them seen just once.

The origin of this receptor is an adult man with Graves' hyperthyroidism. V is TRBV10-1 and J is TRBJ2-7; 11 nucleotides align to TRBD2. The sample consisted of peripheral blood or thyroid tissue (not recorded which). The CDR3 protein is CAGRLAGSEQYF. The CDR3 coding sequence is TGCGCCGGCAGACTAGCGGGAAGCGAGCAGTACTTC.